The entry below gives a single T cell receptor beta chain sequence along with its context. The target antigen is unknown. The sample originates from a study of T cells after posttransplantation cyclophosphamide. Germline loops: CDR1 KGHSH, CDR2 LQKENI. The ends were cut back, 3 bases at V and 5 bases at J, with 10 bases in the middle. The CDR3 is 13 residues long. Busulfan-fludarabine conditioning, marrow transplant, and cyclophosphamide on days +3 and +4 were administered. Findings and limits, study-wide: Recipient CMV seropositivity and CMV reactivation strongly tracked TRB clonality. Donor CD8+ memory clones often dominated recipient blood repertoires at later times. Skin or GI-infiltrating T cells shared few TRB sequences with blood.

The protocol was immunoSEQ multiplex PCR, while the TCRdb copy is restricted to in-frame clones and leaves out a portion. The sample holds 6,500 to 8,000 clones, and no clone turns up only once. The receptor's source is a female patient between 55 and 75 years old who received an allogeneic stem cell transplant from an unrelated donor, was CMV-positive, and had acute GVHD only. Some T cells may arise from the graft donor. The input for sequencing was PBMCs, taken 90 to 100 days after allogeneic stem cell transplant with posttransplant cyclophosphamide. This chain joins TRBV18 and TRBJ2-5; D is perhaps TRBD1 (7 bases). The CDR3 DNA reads TGTGCCAGCTCACCGGCAGGGGGGGAGACCCAGTACTTC. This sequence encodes CASSPAGGETQYF. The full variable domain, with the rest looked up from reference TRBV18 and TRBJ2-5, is NAGVMQNPRHLVRRRGQEARLRCSPMKGHSHVYWYRQLPEEGLKFMVYLQKENIIDESGMPKERFSAEFPKEGPSILRIQQVVRGDSAAYFCASSPAGGETQYFGPGTRLLVL.